This is a list of T cell receptor beta chains from one sample in a study of blood T cells in healthy people across ages. Via MiXCR, TCRdb re-called the 5' RACE reads, giving one row per CDR3 protein. The table includes over 600,000 distinct CDR3 sequences, approximately 40% detected once. The sequencing input was blood. These receptors were obtained from a man of 80 years or more in good health. The CDR3 runs from the conserved cysteine through the conserved F or W. The D gene is left open where the match is weak. Size values are once, few and many counts, or a class for expanded clones, and some rows have none.

few | TRBJ1-5 | - | TRBV4-1 | CASSPRGEYNQPQHF | TGCGCCAGCAGCCCGCGGGGGGAGTACAATCAGCCCCAGCATTTT
- | TRBJ1-4 | - | TRBV20-1 | CSARDLANEKLFF | TGCAGTGCCAGGGACCTGGCTAATGAAAAACTGTTTTTT
few | TRBJ2-7 | TRBD2 | TRBV7-9 | CASSPNRGGTSYEQYF | TGTGCCAGCAGCCCTAATCGCGGGGGTACCTCCTACGAGCAGTACTTC
- | TRBJ2-5 | - | TRBV29-1 | CSGRRVDIGQYF | TGCAGCGGAAGACGGGTCGACATTGGGCAGTACTTC
few | TRBJ1-2 | - | TRBV20-1 | CSARKYGYTF | TGCAGTGCTAGAAAGTATGGCTACACCTTC
many | TRBJ1-2 | - | TRBV20-1 | CSAITGTHRGYTF | TGCAGTGCGATAACCGGGACTCATCGAGGCTACACCTTC
few | TRBJ2-5 | - | TRBV19 | CASSMTPGRQETQYF | TGTGCCAGTAGTATGACGCCAGGGCGCCAAGAGACCCAGTACTTC
few | TRBJ2-3 | - | TRBV28 | CASSLGTASSTDTQYF | TGTGCCAGCAGTTTAGGAACGGCAAGTAGCACAGATACGCAGTATTTT
- | TRBJ2-1 | - | TRBV7-2 | CASSGTGRVSSYNEQFF | TGTGCCAGCAGCGGGACCGGCAGGGTGAGCTCCTACAATGAGCAGTTCTTC
- | TRBJ2-7 | TRBD2 | TRBV4-3 | CASSQDQGGGADNEQYF | TGCGCCAGCAGCCAAGATCAGGGCGGGGGGGCCGACAATGAGCAGTACTTC
- | TRBJ2-7 | TRBD1 | TRBV9 | CASSVGGGSDEQYF | TGTGCCAGCAGCGTAGGAGGGGGCAGCGACGAGCAGTACTTC
- | TRBJ1-4 | - | TRBV4-2 | CASSQEAAGANEKLFF | TGTGCCAGCAGCCAAGAAGCGGCAGGGGCTAATGAAAAACTGTTTTTT
- | TRBJ2-1 | - | TRBV20-1 | CSASLGGPFNEQFF | TGCAGTGCTAGCCTCGGGGGGCCTTTCAATGAGCAGTTCTTC
few | TRBJ2-5 | - | TRBV5-5 | CASKLAGSLGETQYF | TGTGCCAGCAAACTGGCCGGGTCCCTGGGGGAGACCCAGTACTTC
- | TRBJ2-1 | TRBD2 | TRBV20-1 | CSARESSGGRFF | TGCAGTGCTAGAGAAAGTAGCGGGGGGCGGTTCTTC
- | TRBJ2-3 | TRBD2 | TRBV10-3 | CAISPGTSGSTDTQYF | TGTGCCATCAGTCCCGGGACTAGCGGGAGTACAGATACGCAGTATTTT
- | TRBJ2-3 | TRBD2 | TRBV20-1 | CSARDRGLAGVRDTQYF | TGCAGTGCTAGAGATAGGGGGCTAGCGGGAGTGAGGGATACGCAGTATTTT
few | TRBJ2-1 | - | TRBV25-1 | CASSGNYNEQFF | TGTGCCAGCAGTGGCAATTACAATGAGCAGTTCTTC
few | TRBJ2-3 | TRBD2 | TRBV28 | CASSLAGVLTDTQYF | TGTGCCAGCAGTCTGGCGGGAGTCCTCACAGATACGCAGTATTTT
- | TRBJ1-5 | TRBD1 | TRBV20-1 | CSARAGTGVNQPQHF | TGCAGTGCTAGAGCCGGGACAGGGGTTAACCAGCCCCAGCATTTT
- | TRBJ2-5 | TRBD2 | TRBV15 | CATHLGLAGVETQYF | TGTGCCACCCATTTGGGTCTAGCGGGAGTGGAGACCCAGTACTTC
few | TRBJ1-2 | - | TRBV6-5 | CASRSRPQQQYGYTF | TGTGCCAGCAGATCCCGACCTCAACAGCAGTATGGCTACACCTTC
- | TRBJ1-2 | TRBD1 | TRBV28 | CASSQSGTGGNGYTF | TGTGCCAGCAGTCAATCCGGGACAGGCGGAAATGGCTACACCTTC
- | TRBJ2-2 | - | TRBV5-1 | CASSFQTTGELFF | TGCGCCAGCAGCTTCCAGACCACCGGGGAGCTGTTTTTT
once | TRBJ2-1 | TRBD2 | TRBV20-1 | CSARLAGVSNEQFF | TGCAGTGCTAGACTAGCGGGAGTAAGTAATGAGCAGTTCTTC
- | TRBJ2-3 | TRBD1 | TRBV2 | CASGRQGLNADTQYF | TGTGCCAGCGGCCGACAGGGATTAAACGCAGATACGCAGTATTTT
- | TRBJ1-2 | - | TRBV10-3 | CAISETGLGLGYTF | TGTGCCATCAGTGAGACGGGCCTCGGCCTTGGCTACACCTTC
- | TRBJ2-3 | TRBD1 | TRBV24-1 | CATSDSPGQGWGTDTQYF | TGTGCCACCAGTGATTCCCCGGGACAGGGTTGGGGCACAGATACGCAGTATTTT
few | TRBJ2-3 | - | TRBV6-5 | CASSSWDTYRDTQYF | TGTGCCAGCAGCTCCTGGGACACCTACCGAGATACGCAGTATTTT
- | TRBJ2-3 | - | TRBV5-1 | CASSLVGSGTSTDTQYF | TGCGCCAGCAGCTTGGTAGGTAGCGGAACTAGCACAGATACGCAGTATTTT
few | TRBJ2-7 | - | TRBV7-2 | CASSLESLLYNEQYF | TGTGCCAGCAGCTTAGAGTCTCTACTTTACAATGAGCAGTACTTC
- | TRBJ2-5 | - | TRBV5-6 | CASSQRRSQTQETQYF | TGTGCCAGCAGCCAACGACGGAGCCAAACCCAAGAGACCCAGTACTTC
- | TRBJ2-1 | TRBD2 | TRBV5-1 | CASRWTSGKGNEQFF | TGCGCCAGCAGATGGACTAGCGGGAAGGGGAATGAGCAGTTCTTC
many | TRBJ2-7 | TRBD1 | TRBV12-3/TRBV12-4 | CASRGQFYEQYF | TGTGCCAGCAGGGGACAGTTCTACGAGCAGTACTTC
- | TRBJ1-2 | - | TRBV7-2 | CASSRPGAGGYTF | TGTGCCAGCAGCCGCCCGGGGGCGGGCGGCTACACCTTC
- | TRBJ2-3 | TRBD2 | TRBV20-1 | CSARDLPGRGVDTQYF | TGCAGTGCTAGAGATCTCCCCGGGAGGGGGGTAGATACGCAGTATTTT
- | TRBJ1-2 | - | TRBV3-1 | CASSQDVRNYGYTF | TGTGCCAGCAGCCAAGATGTCAGGAACTATGGCTACACCTTC
- | TRBJ2-1 | - | TRBV6-5 | CASSYTRGPNNEQFF | TGTGCCAGCAGTTACACCAGGGGCCCCAACAATGAGCAGTTCTTC
- | TRBJ2-3 | TRBD2 | TRBV7-9 | CASISSGVTDTQYF | TGTGCCAGCATCTCTAGCGGGGTCACAGATACGCAGTATTTT
few | TRBJ1-2 | - | TRBV6-5 | CASSIQDNYGYTF | TGTGCCAGCAGCATACAGGATAACTATGGCTACACCTTC